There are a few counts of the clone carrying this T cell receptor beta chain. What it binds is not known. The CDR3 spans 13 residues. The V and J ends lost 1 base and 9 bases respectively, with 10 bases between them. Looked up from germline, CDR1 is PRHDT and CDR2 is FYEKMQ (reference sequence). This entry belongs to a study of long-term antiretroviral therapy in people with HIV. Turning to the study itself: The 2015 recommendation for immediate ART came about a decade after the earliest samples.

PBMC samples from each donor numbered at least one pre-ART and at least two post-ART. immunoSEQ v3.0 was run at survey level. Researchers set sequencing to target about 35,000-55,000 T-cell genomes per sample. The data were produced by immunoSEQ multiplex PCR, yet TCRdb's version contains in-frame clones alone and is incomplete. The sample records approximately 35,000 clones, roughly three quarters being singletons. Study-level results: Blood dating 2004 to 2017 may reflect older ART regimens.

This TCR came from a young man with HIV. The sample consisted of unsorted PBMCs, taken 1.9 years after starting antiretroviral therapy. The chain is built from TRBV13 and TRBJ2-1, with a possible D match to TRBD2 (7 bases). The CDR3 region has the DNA TGTGCCAGCAGCTTAGACAGGGAGGGTGAGCAGTTCTTC. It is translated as CASSLDREGEQFF.